What follows are 6 T cell receptor beta chains derived from one specimen sequenced in a study of early T cells in non-severe SARS-CoV-2 infection. TCRdb ran MiXCR on the 5' RACE reads and lists one entry per CDR3 protein. The table has some 40,000 distinct CDR3 sequences, more than 4.5% seen once. This specimen was whole blood, taken at baseline. The receptors come from an adult who was a healthcare worker with PCR-confirmed SARS-CoV-2 infection or an uninfected control (not recorded which).

This clonotype was seen ten or more times. The J gene is TRBJ1-2, the V gene TRBV9; D perhaps matches TRBD1 (5 bases). The CDR3 runs 16 residues. Germline V gives CDR1 SGDLS, CDR2 YYNGEE. The ends were cut back, 3 bases at V and 3 bases at J, with 18 bases in the middle. CDR3 amino acids: CASSASGGLGYYGYTF. The CDR3 nucleotides read TGTGCCAGCAGCGCCAGCGGGGGTTTGGGGTACTATGGCTACACCTTC.

In its sample, this clonotype was seen a few times. The J gene is TRBJ2-6, the V gene TRBV18; weak D call: TRBD1 (6 bases). This CDR3 has 16 amino acids. The ends were cut back, 1 base at V and 0 bases at J, with 7 bases in the middle. Germline CDR1 KGHSH, CDR2 LQKENI. This CDR3 is CASSPLGASGANVLTF. The CDR3 DNA is TGTGCCAGCTCACCACTGGGGGCCTCTGGGGCCAACGTCCTGACTTTC.

This clonotype was seen at least ten times. The chain employs TRBV20-1 and TRBJ2-5; TRBD2 might be the D (6 bases). Deletions cut 6 bases from V and 4 bases from J, with 21 bases between. The CDR3 has 15 residues. CDR1 is DFQATT and CDR2 is SNEGSKA in the germline V gene (reference sequence). CDR3 sequence reads: CSAPGLLILGETQYF. The CDR3 nucleotides read TGCAGTGCCCCGGGACTCCTGATTTTGGGAGAGACCCAGTACTTC.

This clonotype came up many times. The genes are TRBV11-2 and TRBJ1-2; D is ambiguous. V lost 3 bases and J 6 bases, leaving 11 bases between the germline ends. Germline CDR1 and CDR2: SGHAT and FQNNGV. The CDR3 has 13 amino acids. The CDR3 sequence: CASSLGQLDGYTF. The CDR3 DNA reads as TGTGCCAGCAGCTTGGGTCAGTTGGATGGCTACACCTTC.

This clonotype was observed at least ten times. The rearrangement uses TRBV20-1 and TRBJ2-1; 10 bases are shared with TRBD2. The CDR3 is 18 residues long. Germline-derived CDR1 and CDR2 are DFQATT and SNEGSKA (reference sequence). The trim removed 0 bases at V and 0 bases at J, leaving 8 bases unmatched. As DNA, the CDR3 is TGCAGTGCTAGAGATGAGAGCGGGAGGGCCACCTCCTACAATGAGCAGTTCTTC. It translates to CSARDESGRATSYNEQFF.

This clonotype was seen ten or more times. The gene calls are TRBV5-6 and TRBJ2-6; D ambiguous. V was clipped by 1 base and J by 0 bases, with 14 bases between them. The germline CDR1 and CDR2 sequences are SGHDT and YYEEEE. CDR3 length: 18 amino acids. The DNA for the CDR3 is TGTGCCAGCAGCTTGATTTACTTATCTCTCTCTGGGGCCAACGTCCTGACTTTC. It encodes CASSLIYLSLSGANVLTF.